This TCR beta chain comes out of a study of T cell responses to AZD1222 COVID-19 vaccine. Notes on the study in general: Seropositive AZD1222 recipients at baseline numbered only six or seven. After two AZD1222 doses, spike-specific TCR breadth and depth rose versus day 0. Females outnumbered males among donors, who were mostly white British; clonal diversity was possibly underestimated.

Turning to this clone: The antigen is unknown.

Repertoires were generated with immunoSEQ multiplex PCR, while TCRdb's copy carries only in-frame clones and drops some. This sample carries about 120,000 clones, 75% to 95% of them seen once, and the ten largest clones take 6.5% to 8.5%. This clonotype originated in an adult in good health. The sequenced sample was peripheral blood, obtained on day 0 of AZD1222 vaccination.

The CDR3 region is CASATGLGPPGELFF. Here the CDR3 DNA reads TGTGCCAGCGCAACAGGTTTGGGCCCGCCCGGGGAGCTGTTTTTT. This chain joins TRBV27 and TRBJ2-2; possible D gene TRBD1, 5 bases. Germline CDR1 reads MNHEY; CDR2 reads SMNVEV (reference sequence). Trimming removed 8 bases at V and 6 bases at J, with 19 bases between. The CDR3 consists of 15 residues.